These 3 T cell receptor beta chains were all obtained from the same sample, sequenced in a study of T-cell memory formation after mild COVID-19. TCRdb re-called the 5' RACE reads through MiXCR, storing one row per CDR3 protein. The table has roughly 450,000 distinct CDR3 sequences, roughly 20% seen once. The sequenced sample was PBMCs or a T cell subset sorted from them (not recorded which). These receptors originate from an adult woman who had mild COVID-19 (a few samples of this study predate the infection). Cell type and time point are not known.

This clonotype was recorded a few times. J is TRBJ2-7 and V is TRBV9; possibly TRBD1 for D (7 bases). Germline lookup yields CDR1 SGDLS and CDR2 YYNGEE. The CDR3 has 14 amino acids. V dropped 4 bases and J dropped 2 bases, with 13 bases sitting between them. CDR3 sequence (DNA): TGTGCCAGCAGCCGCGGGGACAGCCCCTACGAGCAGTACTTC. Translating gives CASSRGDSPYEQYF.

This clonotype was detected many times. The rearrangement uses TRBV7-2 and TRBJ1-2; weak D call: TRBD1 (5 bases). The germline V gene has CDR1 SGHTA and CDR2 FQGNSA. V was clipped by 2 bases and J by 8 bases, with 15 bases between them. The CDR3 has 14 residues. CDR3 amino acids: CASSLPIGAGGYTF. The DNA of the CDR3 is TGTGCCAGCAGCTTACCGATCGGGGCCGGAGGCTACACCTTC.

The chain is built from TRBV9 and TRBJ2-3, with D tentatively TRBD2 (6 bases). Germline V lookup: CDR1 SGDLS, CDR2 YYNGEE. The CDR3 covers 16 residues. The V gene lost 4 bases and the J gene lost 3 bases, with 18 bases spanning the gap. CDR3 nucleotides: TGTGCCAGCAGCCTAACTCCAGCGGGCAGAACAGATACGCAGTATTTT. Protein product: CASSLTPAGRTDTQYF.